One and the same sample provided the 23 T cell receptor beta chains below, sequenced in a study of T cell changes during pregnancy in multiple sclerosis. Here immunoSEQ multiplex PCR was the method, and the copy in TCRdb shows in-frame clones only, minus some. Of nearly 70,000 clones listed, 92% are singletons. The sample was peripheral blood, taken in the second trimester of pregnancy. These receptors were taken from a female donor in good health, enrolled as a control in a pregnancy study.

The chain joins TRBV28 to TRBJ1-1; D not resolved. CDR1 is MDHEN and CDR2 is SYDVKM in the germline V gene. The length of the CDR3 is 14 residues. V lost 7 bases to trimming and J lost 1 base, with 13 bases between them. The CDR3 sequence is CASTLRGGNTEAFF. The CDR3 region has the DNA TGTGCCAGCACACTACGGGGAGGGAACACTGAAGCTTTCTTT.

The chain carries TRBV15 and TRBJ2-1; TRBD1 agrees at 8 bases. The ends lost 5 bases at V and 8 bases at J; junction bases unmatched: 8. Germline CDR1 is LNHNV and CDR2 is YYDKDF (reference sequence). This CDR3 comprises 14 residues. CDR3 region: CATSLMTGADEQFF. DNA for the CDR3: TGTGCCACCAGCTTAATGACAGGGGCGGATGAGCAGTTCTTC.

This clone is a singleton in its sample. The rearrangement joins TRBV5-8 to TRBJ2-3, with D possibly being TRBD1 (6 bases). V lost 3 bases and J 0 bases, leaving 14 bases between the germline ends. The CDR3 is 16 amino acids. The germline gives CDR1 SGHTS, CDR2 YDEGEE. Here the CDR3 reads CASSSQGITSTDTQYF. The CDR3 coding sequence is TGTGCCAGCAGCTCCCAGGGGATTACTAGCACAGATACGCAGTATTTT.

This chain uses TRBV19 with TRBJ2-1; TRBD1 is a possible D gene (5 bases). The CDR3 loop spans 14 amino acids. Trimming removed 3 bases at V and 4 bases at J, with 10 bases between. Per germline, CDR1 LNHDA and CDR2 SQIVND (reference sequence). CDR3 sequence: CASSIVGLYNEQFF. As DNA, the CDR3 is TGTGCCAGTAGTATCGTGGGGCTGTACAATGAGCAGTTCTTC.

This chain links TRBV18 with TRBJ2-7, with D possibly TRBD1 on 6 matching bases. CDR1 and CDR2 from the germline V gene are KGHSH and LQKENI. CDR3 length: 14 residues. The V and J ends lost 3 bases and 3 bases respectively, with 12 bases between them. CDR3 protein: CASSPRRGGYEQYF. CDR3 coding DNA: TGTGCCAGCTCACCGAGGAGAGGGGGCTACGAGCAGTACTTC.

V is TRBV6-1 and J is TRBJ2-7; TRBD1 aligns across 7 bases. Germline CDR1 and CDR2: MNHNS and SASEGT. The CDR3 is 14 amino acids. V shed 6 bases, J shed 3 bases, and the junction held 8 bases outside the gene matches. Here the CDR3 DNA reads TGTGCCAGCAGGAGGACAGGATCAGACTACGAGCAGTACTTC. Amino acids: CASRRTGSDYEQYF.

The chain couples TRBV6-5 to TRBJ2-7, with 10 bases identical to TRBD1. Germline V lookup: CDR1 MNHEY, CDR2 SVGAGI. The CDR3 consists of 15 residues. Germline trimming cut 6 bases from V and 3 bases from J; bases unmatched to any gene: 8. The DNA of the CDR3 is TGTGCCAGCAGACCTCCCCGGGACAGGGGCTACGAGCAGTACTTC. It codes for CASRPPRDRGYEQYF.

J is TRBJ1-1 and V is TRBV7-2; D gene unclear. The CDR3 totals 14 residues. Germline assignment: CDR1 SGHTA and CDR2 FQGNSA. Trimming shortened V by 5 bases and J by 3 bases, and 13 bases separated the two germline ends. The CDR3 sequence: CASSPDSADTEAFF. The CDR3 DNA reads TGTGCCAGCAGCCCTGACTCCGCCGACACTGAAGCTTTCTTT.

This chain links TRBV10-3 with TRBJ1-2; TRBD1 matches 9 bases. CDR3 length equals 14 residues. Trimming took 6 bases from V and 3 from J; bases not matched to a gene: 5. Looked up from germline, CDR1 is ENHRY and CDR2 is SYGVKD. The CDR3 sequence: CAISPGQGHYGYTF. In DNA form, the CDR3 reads TGTGCCATCAGCCCGGGACAGGGCCACTATGGCTACACCTTC.

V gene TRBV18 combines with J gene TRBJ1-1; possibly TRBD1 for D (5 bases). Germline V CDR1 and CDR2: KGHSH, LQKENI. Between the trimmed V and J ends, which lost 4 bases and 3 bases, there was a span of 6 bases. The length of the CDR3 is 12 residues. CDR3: CASSQGDTEAFF. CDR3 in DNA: TGTGCCAGCTCACAAGGGGACACTGAAGCTTTCTTT.

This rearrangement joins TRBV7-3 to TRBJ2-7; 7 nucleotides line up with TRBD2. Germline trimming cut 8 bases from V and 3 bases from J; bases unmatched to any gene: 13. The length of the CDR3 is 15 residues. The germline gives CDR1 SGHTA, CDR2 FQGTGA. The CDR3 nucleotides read TGTGCCAGCTCCCCGACCGGGACTAACCACTACGAGCAGTACTTC. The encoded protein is CASSPTGTNHYEQYF.

The CDR3 DNA reads as TGTGCCTGGAGTCCCGACAGGGGGTGGGCGACCCAGTACTTC. Encoded protein: CAWSPDRGWATQYF. The chain employs TRBV30 and TRBJ2-5; 9 nucleotides agree with TRBD1. In germline, CDR1 is GTSNPN, CDR2 SVGIG (reference sequence). V gave up 2 bases and J gave up 7 bases; unmatched junction bases: 8. The CDR3 is 14 residues long.

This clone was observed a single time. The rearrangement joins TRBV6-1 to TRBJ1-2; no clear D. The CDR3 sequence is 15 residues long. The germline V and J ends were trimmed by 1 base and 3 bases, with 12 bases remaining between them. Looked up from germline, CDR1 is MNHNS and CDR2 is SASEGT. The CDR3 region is CASSEVGGSYYGYTF. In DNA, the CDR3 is TGTGCCAGCAGTGAAGTTGGCGGCTCTTACTATGGCTACACCTTC.

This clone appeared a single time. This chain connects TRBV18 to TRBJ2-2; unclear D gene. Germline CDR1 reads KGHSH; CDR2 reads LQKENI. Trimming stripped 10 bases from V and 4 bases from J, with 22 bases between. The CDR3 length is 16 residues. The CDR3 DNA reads TGTGCCATCAACAAGTCCCCCGGTAGACTCACCGGGGAGCTGTTTTTT. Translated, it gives CAINKSPGRLTGELFF.

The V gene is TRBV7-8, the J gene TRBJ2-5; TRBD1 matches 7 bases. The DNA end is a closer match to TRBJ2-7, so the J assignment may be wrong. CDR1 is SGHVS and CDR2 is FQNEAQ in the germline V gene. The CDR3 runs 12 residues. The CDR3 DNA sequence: TGTGCCAGCAGTGCAGGGGGTGACGAGCAGTACTTC. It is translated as CASSAGGDEQYF.

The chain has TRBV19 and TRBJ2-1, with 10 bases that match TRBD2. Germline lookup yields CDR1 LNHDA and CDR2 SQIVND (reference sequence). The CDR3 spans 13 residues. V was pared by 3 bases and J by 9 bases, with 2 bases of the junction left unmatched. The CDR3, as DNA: TGTGCCAGTAGTATTCTAGCGGGGGTTGAGCAGTTCTTC. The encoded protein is CASSILAGVEQFF.

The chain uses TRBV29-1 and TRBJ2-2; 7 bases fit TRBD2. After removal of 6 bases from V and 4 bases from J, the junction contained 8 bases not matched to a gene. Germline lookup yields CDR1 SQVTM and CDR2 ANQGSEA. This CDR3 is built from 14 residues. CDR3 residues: CSVRSGMGTGELFF. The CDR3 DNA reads TGCAGCGTCAGGAGCGGGATGGGCACCGGGGAGCTGTTTTTT.

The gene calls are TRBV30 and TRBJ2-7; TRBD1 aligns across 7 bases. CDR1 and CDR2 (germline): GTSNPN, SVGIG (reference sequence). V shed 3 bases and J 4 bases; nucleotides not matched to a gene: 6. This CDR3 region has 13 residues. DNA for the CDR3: TGTGCCTGGAGGAGGACAGGCGAGTACGAGCAGTACTTC. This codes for CAWRRTGEYEQYF.

The CDR3 region is CASSAALHNEQFF. In DNA form, the CDR3 reads TGTGCCAGCTCAGCCGCGCTACACAATGAGCAGTTCTTC. The genes are TRBV18 and TRBJ2-1; D is unresolved. This CDR3 is 13 amino acids long. Germline loops: CDR1 KGHSH, CDR2 LQKENI. Trimming cost V 5 bases and J 5 bases, with 10 bases left between them.

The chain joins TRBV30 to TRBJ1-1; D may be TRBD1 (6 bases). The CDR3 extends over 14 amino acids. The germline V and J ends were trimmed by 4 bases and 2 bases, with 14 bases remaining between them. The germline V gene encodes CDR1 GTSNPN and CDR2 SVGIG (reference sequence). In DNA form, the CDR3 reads TGTGCCTGGATTCCACGGACAGTCAACACTGAAGCTTTCTTT. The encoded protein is CAWIPRTVNTEAFF.

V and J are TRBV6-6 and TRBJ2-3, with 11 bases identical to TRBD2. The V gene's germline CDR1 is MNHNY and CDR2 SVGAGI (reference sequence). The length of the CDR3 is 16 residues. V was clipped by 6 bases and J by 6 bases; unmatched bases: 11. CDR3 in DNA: TGTGCCAGCAGCTTTGGTCTAGCGGGAGGCCGGGATACGCAGTATTTT. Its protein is CASSFGLAGGRDTQYF.

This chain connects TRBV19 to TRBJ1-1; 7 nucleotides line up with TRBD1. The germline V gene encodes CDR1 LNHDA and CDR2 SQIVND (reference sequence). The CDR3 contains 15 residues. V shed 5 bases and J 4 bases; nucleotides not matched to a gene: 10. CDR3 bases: TGTGCCAGTAGTCCCAGGGGGTCTGGGTTCACTGAAGCTTTCTTT. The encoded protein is CASSPRGSGFTEAFF.

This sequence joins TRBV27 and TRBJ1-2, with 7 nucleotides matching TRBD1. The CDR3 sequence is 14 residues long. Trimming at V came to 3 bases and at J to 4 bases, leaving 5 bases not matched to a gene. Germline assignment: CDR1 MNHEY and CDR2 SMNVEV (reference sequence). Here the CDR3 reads CASSFHGQAYGYTF. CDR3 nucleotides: TGTGCCAGCAGTTTCCACGGACAGGCCTATGGCTACACCTTC.